The 7 T cell receptor beta chains given below trace back to one sample, sequenced in a study of cytotoxic CD8 clonotypes in ibrutinib-treated CLL. Sequencing used immunoSEQ multiplex PCR; TCRdb keeps in-frame clones, though not all of them. This sample carries around 310,000 clones, about 77% of them seen once, and the ten largest clones take over 5.5%. The material was PBMCs, obtained before ibrutinib treatment. The receptors derive from a human donor with chronic lymphocytic leukemia.

The gene calls are TRBV5-1 and TRBJ1-2; D is perhaps TRBD1 (5 bases). CDR3 size: 12 residues. Germline lookup yields CDR1 SGHRS and CDR2 YFSETQ. Trimming left V 0 bases short and J 6 bases short, with 6 bases between. This CDR3 reads CASSLGGDGYTF. CDR3 nucleotides: TGCGCCAGCAGCTTGGGAGGGGATGGCTACACCTTC.

The rearrangement joins TRBV7-2 to TRBJ2-5; TRBD2 is a possible D gene (5 bases). Germline CDR1 and CDR2: SGHTA and FQGNSA. V lost 5 bases and J 2 bases, leaving 9 bases between the germline ends. This CDR3 has 13 residues. CDR3 amino acids: CASSRTPQETQYF. The CDR3 DNA is TGTGCCAGCAGCCGGACTCCGCAAGAGACCCAGTACTTC.

The CDR3 DNA is TGTGCCAGCAGTTTAAGCGGGGGGGGTAATGAAAAACTGTTTTTT. Residues: CASSLSGGGNEKLFF. The chain recombines TRBV28 with TRBJ1-4, with TRBD1 as a possible D gene (5 bases). Germline CDR1 MDHEN, CDR2 SYDVKM. V lost 2 bases, J lost 4 bases, and 11 bases lay in between. This CDR3 is built from 15 residues.

The chain is built from TRBV9 and TRBJ2-3; TRBD2 aligns across 9 bases. Germline V gene data show CDR1 as SGDLS and CDR2 as YYNGEE. The CDR3 runs 18 residues. With 2 bases clipped from V and 0 bases from J, the junction kept 10 bases outside the gene matches. CDR3 coding DNA: TGTGCCAGCAGCGTCTCCCGTAGCGGGAGAGTTAGCACAGATACGCAGTATTTT. Translated: CASSVSRSGRVSTDTQYF.

This rearrangement joins TRBV10-2 to TRBJ2-6, with a possible D match to TRBD1 (5 bases). The CDR3 length is 20 residues. The V gene's germline CDR1 is WSHSY and CDR2 SAAADI. V shed 4 bases and J shed 2 bases, with 24 bases lying between them. This CDR3 reads CASSGVQVASDSPGANVLTF. The CDR3 coding sequence is TGCGCCAGCAGTGGAGTACAGGTGGCCTCCGATTCGCCTGGGGCCAACGTCCTGACTTTC.

The V gene is TRBV2, the J gene TRBJ1-2; D gene unclear. V was clipped by 6 bases and J by 4 bases, with 9 bases between them. CDR3 length: 12 amino acids. The germline gives CDR1 SNHLY, CDR2 FYNNEI. CDR3 nucleotide sequence: TGTGCCAGCAGGAGAGGGATCTATGGCTACACCTTC. This encodes CASRRGIYGYTF.

This clone has a single count. This chain uses TRBV4-1 with TRBJ2-7; 7 bases match TRBD2. The CDR3 totals 14 residues. The V and J ends lost 3 bases and 5 bases, in that order; junction bases with no gene match: 7. CDR1 MGHRA and CDR2 YSYEKL come from the germline V gene. In nucleotides, the CDR3 is TGCGCCAGCAGCCATGCGGGAGCTCTCGACGAGCAGTACTTC. Translated: CASSHAGALDEQYF.